Each of the 3 T cell receptor beta chains below was sequenced from the same sample in a study of CD8+ T cells in alopecia areata. Treatment defined: oral pan-JAK inhibitor, 5-10 mg twice daily. Sequencing templates came from extracted RNA that was reverse transcribed into cDNA. Data came from immunoSEQ multiplex PCR; TCRdb stores just in-frame clones and leaves some out. The sample carries 75,000 to 100,000 clones, 70% to 85% recorded once. The source was CD8+ T cells sorted from blood, collected at week 44, from a patient treated with tofacitinib. The receptors shown here come from a human donor with alopecia areata.

In this sample, this clone turned up once. The chain employs TRBV28 and TRBJ2-6; no clear D. Germline V gene lookup returns CDR1 MDHEN and CDR2 SYDVKM. This CDR3 contains 15 residues. V was clipped by 5 bases and J by 4 bases, with 12 bases between them. The CDR3 loop is CASSEAPGGANVLTF. In DNA, the CDR3 is TGTGCCAGCAGTGAAGCGCCCGGGGGGGCCAACGTCCTGACTTTC. Together with reference TRBV28 and TRBJ2-6, the CDR3 gives the full variable domain: DVKVTQSSRYLVKRTGEKVFLECVQDMDHENMFWYRQDPGLGLRLIYFSYDVKMKEKGDIPEGYSVSREKKERFSLILESASTNQTSMYLCASSEAPGGANVLTFGAGSRLTVL.

The rearrangement uses TRBV2 and TRBJ2-3, with 7 bases lining up with TRBD2. The CDR3 sequence is 15 residues long. V shed 6 bases and J 1 base; nucleotides not matched to a gene: 7. Per the germline V gene, CDR1 is SNHLY and CDR2 is FYNNEI. For the CDR3, the DNA is TGTGCCAGCAGGAGTGGCGGGGGACGCACAGATACGCAGTATTTT. This translates into CASRSGGGRTDTQYF.

This rearrangement joins TRBV13 to TRBJ2-1, with 7 bases aligning to TRBD1. CDR1 is PRHDT and CDR2 is FYEKMQ in the germline V gene (reference sequence). V gave up 5 bases and J gave up 7 bases; unmatched junction bases: 14. This CDR3 is 16 amino acids long. CDR3 protein: CASSPVGTASNNEQFF. DNA of the CDR3: TGTGCCAGCAGCCCCGTGGGGACAGCAAGCAATAATGAGCAGTTCTTC.